What follows is one T cell receptor beta chain and its context. The target antigen is unknown. MiXCR, applied by TCRdb to the reads, yields one record per CDR3 protein. The sample holds about 340,000 distinct CDR3 sequences, about 27% seen once. This sample stems from a study of T cell repertoires in cytomegalovirus infection. Study-level background: Peptides in the study included HLA-C-restricted and HLA-B-restricted CMV epitopes. Public TCR beta signatures indicated both CMV infection and matching HLA type. General study points: Clonotypes of TCR beta that were HLA-C-restricted and CMV-specific dominated the ex vivo response.

Trimming cost V 5 bases and J 2 bases; bases outside gene matches: 6. The CDR3 consists of 15 residues. Looked up from germline, CDR1 is SEHNR and CDR2 is FQNEAQ (reference sequence). The sample in question was cultured PBMCs, obtained from culture after CMV antigen stimulation. The sequence was obtained from a human donor in good health (CMV status not recorded). Some clones in this sample may be carry-over from other donors' samples. The V and J genes are TRBV7-9 and TRBJ2-1; 7 nucleotides match TRBD2. CDR3 nucleotide sequence: TGTGCCAGCAGCCCCACCACTAGCGCCTACAATGAGCAGTTCTTC. Translating it yields CASSPTTSAYNEQFF.